This TCR beta chain is drawn from a study of response to subunit inactivated influenza vaccine. Notes on the study in general: It was suggested by the authors that few new T cells are recruited by each seasonal influenza vaccination.

The CDR3 totals 14 residues. Germline CDR1 is KGHDR and CDR2 is SFDVKD. V was cut by 4 bases and J by 3 bases, with 11 bases left in between. TCRdb itself ran the RT-PCR reads through MiXCR, one entry per CDR3 protein. The sample holds 200,000 to 250,000 distinct CDR3 sequences, approximately 12% seen once. This clonotype was counted at least ten times. Its antigen is currently unknown. The chain is built from TRBV24-1 and TRBJ2-5; D is undetermined. The TCR comes from a man in his fifties or sixties who received an inactivated influenza vaccine. Here the sequenced sample was non-naive T cells sorted from PBMCs, taken around 14 days before vaccination. The CDR3 reads CATSDHRREETQYF. CDR3 nucleotides: TGTGCCACCAGTGACCACCGACGGGAAGAGACCCAGTACTTC.